The rows below give T cell receptor beta chains drawn from one sample of a study of T cells after yellow fever vaccination. TCRdb recomputed calls from the 5' RACE reads with MiXCR, one row per CDR3 protein. The repertoire holds 200,000 to 300,000 distinct CDR3 sequences, with roughly 4% as singletons. The sequenced sample was PBMCs, obtained 15 days after the yellow fever booster vaccination. The source is a man between 18 and 29 years old who received the YFV17D yellow fever vaccine. Each CDR3 is given with its conserved first and last residue. A D gene is named only where the DNA matches it firmly.

>TRBD2|TRBV5-1
CASSPGGPKRSYEQYF
>TRBD1|TRBV7-2
CASSSGQGAGLQPQHF
>-|TRBV11-2
CASSPPAGGQETQYF
>-|TRBV20-1
CSASFFTEAFF
>-|TRBV30
CAWSVSLEQYF
>-|TRBV12-3/TRBV12-4
CASNFKGSSYEQYF
>TRBD1|TRBV27
CASISGQGAGGYTF
>TRBD1|TRBV5-1
CASSLQPDRGTDTQYF
>-|TRBV27
CASSLNRGSPLHF
>-|TRBV5-1
CASSLRSNAGTLAQDTQYF
>TRBD2|TRBV3-1
CASSQGRGADTQYF
>TRBD1|TRBV6-5
CASSTGTGSWGYGYTF
>-|TRBV6-2/TRBV6-3
CASATLYSPLHF
>-|TRBV6-5
CASSYRGSETQYF
>-|TRBV5-1
CASSLVSGVGTDTQYF
>-|TRBV10-1
CASSLQGADTQYF
>TRBD2|TRBV29-1
CSVFRTSGGSHNEQFF
>-|TRBV20-1
CSARDQQASNQPQHF
>TRBD2|TRBV18
CASSPESSGGYEQYF
>-|TRBV30
CAWSVRTLYEQYF
>-|TRBV7-9
CASSNRGEETQYF
>TRBD2|TRBV20-1
CSAKTSSSSYEQYF
>TRBD2|TRBV6-2/TRBV6-3
CASTLAGGGDEQFF
>-|TRBV5-1
CASSQDGPNSPLHF
>TRBD1|TRBV3-1
CASSQVGTGPDGYTF
>-|TRBV27
CASSRSGYQPQHF
>-|TRBV29-1
CSAVVGAYTGELFF
>-|TRBV29-1
CSVTTANYGYTF
>-|TRBV29-1
CSVAMVGANVLTF
>TRBD2|TRBV12-3/TRBV12-4
CASSLALTSGAGYEQYF
>-|TRBV5-1
CASSLLYGPYEQYF
>TRBD1|TRBV10-3
CAISARDRANSPLHF
>-|TRBV29-1
CSVYRTTSTDTQYF
>TRBD2|TRBV4-1
CASSQGRGDTGELFF
>-|TRBV7-2
CASSITLGSYNEQFF
>-|TRBV20-1
CSAPLPPSHNTQYF
>-|TRBV7-2
CASSSVGRAVFSGNTIYF
>-|TRBV4-1
CASSQESPGTTNTGELFF
>-|TRBV28
CASSFGLDFNYGYTF
>TRBD1|TRBV18
CASSPRQGSTRGGYTF
>TRBD1|TRBV20-1
CSAGTGASYGYTF
>-|TRBV15
CATSSGIGTEAFF
>TRBD1|TRBV5-4
CASSIKTGPTGGYTF
>-|TRBV4-1
CASSQEPGARTDTQYF
>TRBD2|TRBV20-1
CSARTRGDQETQYF
>-|TRBV7-2
CASSSHPIGGEQYF
>TRBD1|TRBV12-3/TRBV12-4
CASSWTGGNTEAFF
>-|TRBV20-1
CSANLPQVSEPQHF
>-|TRBV7-2
CASSLVSGVKAGKGYTF
>-|TRBV2
CASSEVGVPDTQYF
>-|TRBV27
CASSFYRDAGELFF
>-|TRBV7-8
CASRVGGRNSPLHF
>-|TRBV7-2
CASSPRLSKNIQYF